Listed below are T cell receptor beta chains from one sample, sequenced in a study of T cells after yellow fever vaccination. MiXCR, run by TCRdb on the 5' RACE reads, gives a single entry per CDR3 protein. Of about 300,000 distinct CDR3 sequences in the sample, 7.5% to 9% were seen once. Sequencing used CD4+ T cells sorted from PBMCs, obtained 5 days after the yellow fever booster vaccination. Every receptor here comes from a young man who received the YFV17D yellow fever vaccine. Both conserved end residues are part of each CDR3. A D gene is named only where the DNA matches it firmly. A clone size is listed for some rows: how often the clone was seen (once, few, many), or a class if it is expanded.

>TRBD1|TRBJ1-5|-|TRBV24-1
CATSPTGANYQPQHF
>-|TRBJ1-1|few|TRBV12-3/TRBV12-4
CASSLALGEAFF
>TRBD1|TRBJ1-2|few|TRBV10-3
CAISGQGEGGYTF
>-|TRBJ2-7|many|TRBV5-1
CASSLSGTPYEQYF
>-|TRBJ2-2|many|TRBV20-1
CSATTPNTAGELFF
>-|TRBJ2-5|few|TRBV5-1
CASSSLEQGLGETQYF
>-|TRBJ2-7|-|TRBV7-2
CASSLHTGGPYEQYF
>-|TRBJ2-3|few|TRBV5-1
CASSLGGDSSTDTQYF
>TRBD2|TRBJ2-5|few|TRBV5-4
CASSAESGGDTNQETQYF
>-|TRBJ1-5|few|TRBV4-3
CASSQDFAIQPQHF
>-|TRBJ1-2|few|TRBV30
CAWNPADNYGYTF
>-|TRBJ1-6|-|TRBV27
CASRSGTDSPLHF
>-|TRBJ1-4|few|TRBV18
CASSPPQTRTNEKLFF
>-|TRBJ2-3|many|TRBV5-4
CASTEEGSLSTDTQYF
>-|TRBJ1-1|few|TRBV29-1
CSVEDASEAFF
>-|TRBJ1-2|-|TRBV6-1
CASSGLTANYGYTF
>-|TRBJ1-4|-|TRBV7-9
CASSLARGKANEKLFF
>TRBD2|TRBJ2-7|many|TRBV7-2
CASSLVSGAIYEQYF
>-|TRBJ1-5|few|TRBV12-3/TRBV12-4
CASSLALNQPQHF
>-|TRBJ2-2|few|TRBV19
CASRVRVKAGELFF
>-|TRBJ1-5|-|TRBV7-2
CASTPPGGGNQPQHF
>-|TRBJ2-5|many|TRBV7-2
CASSLISDQQETQYF
>TRBD1|TRBJ1-2|few|TRBV24-1
CATRGTDYGYTF
>-|TRBJ2-7|few|TRBV6-6
CASSDDSSYEQYF
>-|TRBJ2-6|-|TRBV4-3
CASSQGGPSGANVLTF
>-|TRBJ1-1|-|TRBV9
CASSVVSAGVGTEAFF
>-|TRBJ2-2|few|TRBV29-1
CSVARGAGTGELFF
>-|TRBJ1-1|few|TRBV15
CATSMRGSNTEAFF
>TRBD2|TRBJ2-2|few|TRBV6-2/TRBV6-3
CALRGVNTGELFF
>TRBD2|TRBJ2-1|few|TRBV11-2
CASSFGGLAGAAFIRNEQFF
>-|TRBJ2-7|-|TRBV11-3
CASSSDRTHEQYF
>TRBD2|TRBJ2-3|few|TRBV30
CAWTSGGAADTQYF
>-|TRBJ2-3|-|TRBV6-5
CASSYSGRRGADTQYF
>-|TRBJ1-1|-|TRBV7-2
CASSPQGVGTEAFF
>-|TRBJ1-1|-|TRBV5-4
CASSGLVNAEAFF
>TRBD1|TRBJ1-1|few|TRBV7-8
CASSQDPAPTGDTEAFF
>-|TRBJ1-1|-|TRBV3-1
CASSQDREGTEAFF
>-|TRBJ2-3|-|TRBV20-1
CSARDQRSSLQYF
>TRBD2|TRBJ2-3|-|TRBV4-2
CASSALAGGGTDTQYF
>-|TRBJ1-5|once|TRBV6-5
CASGRTGNQPQHF
>-|TRBJ1-2|-|TRBV4-2
CASSHPSTASYGYTF
>-|TRBJ2-1|many|TRBV27
CASSLGLEQFF
>TRBD1|TRBJ1-2|-|TRBV24-1
CATSDTTGDYGYTF
>TRBD2|TRBJ2-1|-|TRBV7-2
CASSLGLAGGLRNEQFF
>TRBD1|TRBJ1-5|many|TRBV6-5
CASSRTGTGGRISNQPQHF